This TCR beta chain was retrieved from a study of human T cells and chemical hapten exposure. Overall study context: Small pooled library volume differences chiefly drove per-sample TCR yield variation. Study results and limitations: TCRs at a frequency above 1 in 1000 stayed unchanged with DPC sensitization.

The library tagged each cDNA molecule with unique molecular identifiers. Per the authors' pipeline: TCR counts had a median of about 100,000 per sample and spanned roughly 23,224 to 700,000. Using its own MiXCR run on the RACE reads, TCRdb lists one record per CDR3 protein. It is TCRdb's table, rather than the study itself, that gives the V and J calls and clone size. The sample carries about 93,000 distinct CDR3 sequences, over 8% recorded once. Time point denoted: healthy volunteer bleed at 2 weeks. RNA extraction used unfractionated whole blood as the source of total RNA. This clonotype showed up many times. The antigen remains undetermined. The specimen sequenced was whole blood. This sequence originates from a female donor in good health. Some clones in this sample may be carry-over from other donors' samples.

CDR3 protein: CASRGTAYEQYF. Here the CDR3 DNA reads TGTGCCAGCAGGGGGACAGCTTACGAGCAGTACTTC. The chain uses TRBV27 and TRBJ2-7, with TRBD1 matching 7 bases. This CDR3 contains 12 residues. J lost 4 bases, V lost 6 bases, and 3 bases had no gene match. Looked up from germline, CDR1 is MNHEY and CDR2 is SMNVEV (reference sequence).